At least ten counts were recorded for the clone carrying this T cell receptor beta chain. Antigen: not known. The CDR3 has 15 residues. The V gene's germline CDR1 is GTSNPN and CDR2 SVGIG (reference sequence). The J segment lost 7 bases and the V segment lost 2 bases, leaving 11 bases of the junction unmatched. This entry comes from a study of metastatic and nonmetastatic thyroid tumors. On the study more broadly: Comparison of repertoires was carried out across blood and tumor or nodule tissue from malignant and benign thyroid patients. Study outcomes and limitations: Malignant tumors reportedly showed significantly higher TCR beta diversity than benign nodules in both blood and tumor.

TCRdb re-called clones via MiXCR from the PCR reads. Seen here are approximately 20,000 clones, approximately 12% observed once, and the top ten hold around 22%. Thyroid surgery was preceded by no treatment in any patient. The chain employs TRBV30 and TRBJ1-5, with 7 bases matching TRBD1. The clonotype originates from a female donor with papillary thyroid cancer or a benign thyroid nodule (not recorded which). Some clones in this sample may be carry-over from other donors' samples. The sequencing input was blood. CDR3 nucleotides: TGTGCCTGGAGTACCAGGGGGAGGGGTAACCAGCCCCAGCATTTT. Encoded protein: CAWSTRGRGNQPQHF.